This TCR beta chain derives from a study of T cell responses to AZD1222 COVID-19 vaccine. Assay: immunoSEQ multiplex PCR; the TCRdb copy retains only in-frame clones and omits some. The repertoire consists of about 170,000 clones, with approximately 95% occurring once and the leading ten covering roughly 3.8%. This receptor was identified in an adult in good health. The sample in question was peripheral blood, obtained on day 0 of AZD1222 vaccination.

CDR3 residues: CASSPLMVGGVTEAFF. The CDR3 bases are TGCGCCAGCAGCCCGCTGATGGTTGGGGGAGTCACTGAAGCTTTCTTT. The chain links TRBV5-1 to TRBJ1-1; a weak D match, TRBD1 (5 bases). The CDR3 sequence is 16 residues long. Per the germline V gene, CDR1 is SGHRS and CDR2 is YFSETQ. Trimming left V 4 bases short and J 4 bases short, with 20 bases between.